Included here is one T cell receptor (beta chain) sequence, with context. The antigen is not known. Time point defined: pre-treatment baseline. Patients with prior systemic cancer treatment, concomitant immunosuppressants, or other active malignancies were excluded. These data are taken from a study of blood T cell dynamics during melanoma immunotherapy. As for the study in general: Patients with metastatic melanoma got pembrolizumab or nivolumab-ipilimumab as first-line care.

The CDR3 is 15 amino acids. V was trimmed by 1 base and J by 2 bases, leaving 9 bases between them. Germline lookup yields CDR1 LNHDA and CDR2 SQIVND (reference sequence). Each bulk PBMC sample had approximately 350 ng DNA loaded. TCRdb's table, derived via immunoSEQ multiplex PCR, lists solely in-frame clones and lacks some. The table has 11,000 to 15,000 clones, 85% to 90% seen once; the top ten hold 5% to 6.5%. Broader study findings: At W3, later disease-control patients showed bifurcated PBMC repertoire changes, unlike progressors.

Material: blood, obtained from a patient treated with checkpoint blockade. This sequence joins TRBV19 and TRBJ1-3, with D maybe TRBD1 (5 bases). The sequence derives from a human donor with melanoma. The CDR3 DNA sequence: TGTGCCAGTAGTATAGGTGGGGCAACTGGAAACACCATATATTTT. This encodes CASSIGGATGNTIYF.